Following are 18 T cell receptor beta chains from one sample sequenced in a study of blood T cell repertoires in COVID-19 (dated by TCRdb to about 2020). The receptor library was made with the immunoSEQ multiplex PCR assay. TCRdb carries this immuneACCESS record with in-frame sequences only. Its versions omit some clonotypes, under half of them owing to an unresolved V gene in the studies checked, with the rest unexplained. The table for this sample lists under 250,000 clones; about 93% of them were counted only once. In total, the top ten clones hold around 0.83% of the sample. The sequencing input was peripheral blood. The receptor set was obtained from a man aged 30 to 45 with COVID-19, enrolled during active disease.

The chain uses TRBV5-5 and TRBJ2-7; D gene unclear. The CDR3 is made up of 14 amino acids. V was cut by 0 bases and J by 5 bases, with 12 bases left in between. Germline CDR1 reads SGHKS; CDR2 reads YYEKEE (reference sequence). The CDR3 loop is CASSLDGSSDEQYF. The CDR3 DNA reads TGTGCCAGCAGCTTGGATGGATCAAGCGACGAGCAGTACTTC.

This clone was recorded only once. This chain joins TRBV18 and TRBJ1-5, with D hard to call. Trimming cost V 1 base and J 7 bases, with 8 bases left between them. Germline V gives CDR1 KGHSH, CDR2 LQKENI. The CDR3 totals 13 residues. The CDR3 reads CASSPQEGQPQHF. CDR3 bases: TGTGCCAGCTCACCACAAGAGGGACAGCCCCAGCATTTT. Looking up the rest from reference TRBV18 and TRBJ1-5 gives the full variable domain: NAGVMQNPRHLVRRRGQEARLRCSPMKGHSHVYWYRQLPEEGLKFMVYLQKENIIDESGMPKERFSAEFPKEGPSILRIQQVVRGDSAAYFCASSPQEGQPQHFGDGTRLSIL.

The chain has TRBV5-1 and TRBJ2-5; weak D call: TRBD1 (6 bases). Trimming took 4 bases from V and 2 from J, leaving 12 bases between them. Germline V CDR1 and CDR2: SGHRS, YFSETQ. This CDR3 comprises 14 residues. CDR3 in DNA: TGCGCCAGCAGCCTACAGGGACCGCAAGAGACCCAGTACTTC. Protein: CASSLQGPQETQYF.

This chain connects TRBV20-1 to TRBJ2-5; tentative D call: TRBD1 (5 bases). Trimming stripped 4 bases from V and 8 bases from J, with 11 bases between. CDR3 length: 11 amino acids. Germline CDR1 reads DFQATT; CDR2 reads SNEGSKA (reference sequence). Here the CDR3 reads CSAKRGATQYF. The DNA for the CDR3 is TGCAGTGCTAAAAGGGGCGCAACCCAGTACTTC.

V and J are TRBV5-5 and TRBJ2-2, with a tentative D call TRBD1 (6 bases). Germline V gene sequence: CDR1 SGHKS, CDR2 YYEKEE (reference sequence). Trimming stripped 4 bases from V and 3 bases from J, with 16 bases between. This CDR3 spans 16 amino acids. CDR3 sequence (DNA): TGTGCCAGCAGCGGCAGGGGTTTCGGGGACACCGGGGAGCTGTTTTTT. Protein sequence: CASSGRGFGDTGELFF.

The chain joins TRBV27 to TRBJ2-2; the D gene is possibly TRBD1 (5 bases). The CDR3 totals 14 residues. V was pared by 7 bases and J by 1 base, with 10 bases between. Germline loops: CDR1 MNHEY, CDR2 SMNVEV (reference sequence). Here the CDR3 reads CASIRQWNTGELFF. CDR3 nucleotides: TGTGCCAGCATCAGACAGTGGAACACCGGGGAGCTGTTTTTT.

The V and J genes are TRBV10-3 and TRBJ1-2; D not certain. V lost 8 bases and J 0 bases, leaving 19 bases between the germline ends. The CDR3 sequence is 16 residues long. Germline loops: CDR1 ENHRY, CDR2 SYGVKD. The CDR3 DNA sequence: TGTGCCATCTATTCCACCCTACCCCGGGCTAACTATGGCTACACCTTC. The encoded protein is CAIYSTLPRANYGYTF.

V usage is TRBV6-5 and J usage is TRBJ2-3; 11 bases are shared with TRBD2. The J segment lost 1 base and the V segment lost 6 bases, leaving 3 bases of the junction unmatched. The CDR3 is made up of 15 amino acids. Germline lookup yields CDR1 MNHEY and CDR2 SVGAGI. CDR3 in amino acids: CASRLAGERTDTQYF. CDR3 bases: TGTGCCAGCAGACTAGCGGGGGAACGCACAGATACGCAGTATTTT.

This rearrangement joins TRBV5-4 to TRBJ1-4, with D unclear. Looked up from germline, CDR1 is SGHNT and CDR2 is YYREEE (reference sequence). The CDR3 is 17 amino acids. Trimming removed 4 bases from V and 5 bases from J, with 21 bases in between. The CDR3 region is CASSPKAGSGENEKLFF. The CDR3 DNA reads TGTGCCAGCAGCCCGAAGGCAGGAAGCGGGGAAAATGAAAAACTGTTTTTT.

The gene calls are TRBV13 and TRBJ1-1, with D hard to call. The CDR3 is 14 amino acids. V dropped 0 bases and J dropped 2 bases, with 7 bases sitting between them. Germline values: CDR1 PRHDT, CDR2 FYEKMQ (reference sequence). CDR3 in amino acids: CASSLGHINTEAFF. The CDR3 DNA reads TGTGCCAGCAGCTTAGGACATATAAACACTGAAGCTTTCTTT.

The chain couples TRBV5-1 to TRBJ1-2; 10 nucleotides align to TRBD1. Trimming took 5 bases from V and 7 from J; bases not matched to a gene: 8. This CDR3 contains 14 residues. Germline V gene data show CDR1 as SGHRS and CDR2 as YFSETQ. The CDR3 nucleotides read TGCGCCAGCAGACCCGACAGGGGGCTTCGTGGCTACACCTTC. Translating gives CASRPDRGLRGYTF.

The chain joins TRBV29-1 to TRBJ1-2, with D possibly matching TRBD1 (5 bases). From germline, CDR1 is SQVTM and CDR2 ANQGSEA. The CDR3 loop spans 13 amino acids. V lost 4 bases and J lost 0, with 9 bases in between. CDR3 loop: CSVGGAPNYGYTF. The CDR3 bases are TGCAGCGTTGGCGGGGCCCCTAACTATGGCTACACCTTC.

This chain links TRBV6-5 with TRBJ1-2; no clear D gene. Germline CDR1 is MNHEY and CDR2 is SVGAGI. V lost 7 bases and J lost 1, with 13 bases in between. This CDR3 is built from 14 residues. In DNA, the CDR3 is TGTGCCAGCAACGAGAGGCGGATTAACTATGGCTACACCTTC. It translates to CASNERRINYGYTF.

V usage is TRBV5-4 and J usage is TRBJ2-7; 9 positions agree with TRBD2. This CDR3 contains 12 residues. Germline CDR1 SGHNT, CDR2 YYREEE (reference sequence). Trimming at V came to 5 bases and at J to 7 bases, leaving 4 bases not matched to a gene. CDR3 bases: TGTGCCAGCAGGTTAGCGGGGGAAGAGCAGTACTTC. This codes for CASRLAGEEQYF.

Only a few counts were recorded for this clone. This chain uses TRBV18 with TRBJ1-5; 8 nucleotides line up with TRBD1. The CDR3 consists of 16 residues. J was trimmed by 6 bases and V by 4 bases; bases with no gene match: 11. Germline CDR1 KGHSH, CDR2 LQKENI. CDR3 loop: CASSQGGQGDGQPQHF. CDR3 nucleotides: TGTGCCAGCTCACAAGGCGGACAGGGTGATGGTCAGCCCCAGCATTTT.

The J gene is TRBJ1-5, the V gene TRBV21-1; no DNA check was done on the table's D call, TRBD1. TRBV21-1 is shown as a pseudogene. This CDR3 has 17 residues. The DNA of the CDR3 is TGTGCCAGCAGCAAACCAAGTATTCCGCGGACAAGGCAGCCCCAGCATTTT. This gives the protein CASSKPSIPRTRQPQHF.

The CDR3 DNA sequence: TGTGCCAGCAGCCAGACAGGGATTCAAGAGACCCAGTACTTC. Translation gives CASSQTGIQETQYF. The chain links TRBV21-1 to TRBJ2-5; the D call of TRBD1 is as the table states it, not checked on the DNA. TRBV21-1 constitutes a pseudogene. The CDR3 loop spans 14 amino acids.

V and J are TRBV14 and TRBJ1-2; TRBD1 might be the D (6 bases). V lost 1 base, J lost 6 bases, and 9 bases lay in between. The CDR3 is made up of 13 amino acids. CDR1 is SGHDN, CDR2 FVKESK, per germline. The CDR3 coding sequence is TGTGCCAGCAGCCAAGTACAGGGTAATGGCTACACCTTC. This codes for CASSQVQGNGYTF.